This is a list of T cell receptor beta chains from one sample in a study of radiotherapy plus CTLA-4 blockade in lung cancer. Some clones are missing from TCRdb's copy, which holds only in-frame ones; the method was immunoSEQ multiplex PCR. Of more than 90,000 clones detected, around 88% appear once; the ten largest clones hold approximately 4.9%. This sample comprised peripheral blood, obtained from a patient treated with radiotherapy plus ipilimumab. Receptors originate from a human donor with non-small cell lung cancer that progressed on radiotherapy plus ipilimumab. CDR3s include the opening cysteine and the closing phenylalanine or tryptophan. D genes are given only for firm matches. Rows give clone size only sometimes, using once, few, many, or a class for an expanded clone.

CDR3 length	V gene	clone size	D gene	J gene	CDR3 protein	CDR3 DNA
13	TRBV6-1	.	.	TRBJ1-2	CASATGKNYGYAF	TGTGCCAGCGCAACAGGGAAAAACTATGGCTACGCCTTC
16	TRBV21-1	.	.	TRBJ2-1	CASSKKREQKSDEQFF	TGTGCCAGCAGCAAAAAGAGGGAACAGAAAAGTGATGAGCAGTTCTTC
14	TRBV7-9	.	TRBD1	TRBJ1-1	CASSSGQGLSEAFF	TGTGCCAGCAGCTCGGGACAGGGGCTTTCTGAAGCTTTCTTT
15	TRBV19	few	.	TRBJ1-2	CASYAFRRREHGYTF	TGTGCCAGCTACGCCTTCCGTCGCAGGGAGCATGGCTACACCTTC
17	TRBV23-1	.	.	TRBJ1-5	CASRPGKHRGNDQPQHF	TGCGCCAGCAGACCCGGGAAACACCGAGGAAACGACCAGCCCCAGCATTTT
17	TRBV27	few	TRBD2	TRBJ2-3	CASSFSLSGRGADTQYF	TGTGCCAGCAGTTTTTCCCTTAGTGGGAGGGGCGCAGATACGCAGTATTTT
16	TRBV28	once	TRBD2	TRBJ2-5	CASSFVSGSLSETQYF	TGTGCCAGCAGTTTTGTTAGCGGGAGCCTCTCGGAGACCCAGTACTTC
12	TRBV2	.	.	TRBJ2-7	CASIEVTYEQYF	TGTGCCAGCATCGAGGTTACCTACGAGCAGTACTTC
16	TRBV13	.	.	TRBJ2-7	CASSLGPPSLSYEQYF	TGTGCCAGCAGCTTAGGCCCACCTTCGCTTTCCTACGAGCAGTACTTC
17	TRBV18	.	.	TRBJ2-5	CASSPTRGLINQGTQYF	TGTGCCAGCTCACCTACCAGGGGACTTATAAACCAAGGGACCCAGTACTTC
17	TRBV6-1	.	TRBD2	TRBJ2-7	CASSEAASGGVSYEQYF	TGTGCCAGCAGTGAAGCGGCTAGCGGGGGGGTGTCCTACGAGCAGTACTTC
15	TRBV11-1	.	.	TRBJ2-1	CASSHPGLLNNEQFF	TGTGCCAGCAGTCATCCGGGACTCCTCAACAATGAGCAGTTCTTC
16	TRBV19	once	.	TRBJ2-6	CASTASTRSGANVLTF	TGTGCCAGTACGGCCAGCACCCGCTCTGGGGCCAACGTCCTGACTTTC
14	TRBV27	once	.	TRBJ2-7	CASSPRRPGEEQYF	TGTGCCAGCAGTCCTCGCAGACCCGGGGAGGAGCAGTACTTC
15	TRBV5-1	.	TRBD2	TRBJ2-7	CASSTVAGGGYEQYF	TGCGCCAGCAGCACGGTAGCGGGAGGGGGCTACGAGCAGTACTTC
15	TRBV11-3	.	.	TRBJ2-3	CASSLRREGTDTQYF	TGTGCCAGCAGCTTAAGGCGGGAAGGCACAGATACGCAGTATTTT
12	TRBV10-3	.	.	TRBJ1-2	CAISPASIRYTF	TGTGCCATCAGTCCAGCTTCTATACGCTACACCTTC
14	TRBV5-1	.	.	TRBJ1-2	CASSLALTMGRVYF	TGCGCCAGCAGCTTGGCCTTGACGATGGGTCGGGTCTACTTC
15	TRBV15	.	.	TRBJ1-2	CATSRPLGVSYGYTF	TGTGCCACCAGCAGACCCCTAGGAGTCTCCTATGGCTACACCTTC
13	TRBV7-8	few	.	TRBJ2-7	CASSHLDSYEQYF	TGTGCCAGCAGCCATCTCGACAGTTACGAGCAGTACTTC
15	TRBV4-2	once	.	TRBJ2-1	CASSQDTGRVARQFF	TGTGCCAGCAGCCAAGATACTGGTCGGGTAGCGAGACAGTTCTTC
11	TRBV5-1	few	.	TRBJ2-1	CASSLSAVQFF	TGCGCCAGCAGCTTGAGTGCGGTACAGTTCTTC
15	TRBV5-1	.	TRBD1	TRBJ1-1	CASSPWDRGNGEAFF	TGCGCCAGCAGTCCTTGGGACAGGGGGAATGGTGAAGCTTTCTTT
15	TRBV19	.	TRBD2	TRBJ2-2	CASSVSGGNTGELFF	TGTGCCAGTAGTGTTAGCGGGGGGAACACCGGGGAGCTGTTTTTT
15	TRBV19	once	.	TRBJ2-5	CASSIDVRSQETQYF	TGTGCCAGTAGTATAGACGTTAGGAGCCAAGAGACCCAGTACTTC
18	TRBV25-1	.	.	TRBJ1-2	CASSGVSGHLLEDYGYTF	TGTGCCAGCAGTGGGGTTTCGGGACACCTCCTAGAGGACTATGGCTACACCTTC
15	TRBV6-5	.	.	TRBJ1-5	CASSYGVGSNQPQHF	TGTGCCAGCAGTTACGGTGTGGGGTCGAATCAGCCCCAGCATTTT
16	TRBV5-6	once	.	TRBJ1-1	CASSSASGAGRVLAFF	TGTGCCAGCAGCTCCGCCAGCGGGGCTGGTCGTGTATTAGCTTTCTTT
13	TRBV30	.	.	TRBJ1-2	CAWSPTLNYGYTF	TGTGCCTGGAGTCCCACTTTGAACTATGGCTACACCTTC
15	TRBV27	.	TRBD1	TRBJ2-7	CASSSQDRGLYEQYF	TGTGCCAGCAGTTCCCAGGACAGGGGCCTCTACGAGCAGTACTTC
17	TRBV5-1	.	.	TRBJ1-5	CASSLGARDTSNQPQHF	TGCGCCAGCAGCTTGGGGGCCCGGGACACTAGCAATCAGCCCCAGCATTTT
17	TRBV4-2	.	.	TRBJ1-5	CASSQAGLDYGNQPQHF	TGTGCCAGCAGCCAAGCTGGGTTGGACTACGGCAATCAGCCCCAGCATTTT
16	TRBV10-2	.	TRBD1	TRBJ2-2	CASRPTGGVRTGELFF	TGCGCCAGCAGACCTACAGGGGGCGTTCGTACCGGGGAGCTGTTTTTT
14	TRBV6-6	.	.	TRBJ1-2	CASSYSGSNYGYTF	TGTGCCAGCAGTTACTCTGGGTCGAACTATGGCTACACCTTC
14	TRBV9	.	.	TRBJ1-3	CASSDTDSGNTIYF	TGTGCCAGCAGCGACACTGACTCTGGAAACACCATATATTTT
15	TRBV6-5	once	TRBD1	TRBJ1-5	CASSRTGYSNQPQHF	TGTGCCAGCAGTCGGACAGGTTATAGCAATCAGCCCCAGCATTTT
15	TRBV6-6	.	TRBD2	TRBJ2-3	CASTGLAVSTDTQYF	TGTGCCAGCACCGGACTAGCGGTTAGCACAGATACGCAGTATTTT
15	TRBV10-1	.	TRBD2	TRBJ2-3	CASSENSGSTDTQYF	TGCGCCAGCAGTGAGAATAGCGGGAGCACAGATACGCAGTATTTT
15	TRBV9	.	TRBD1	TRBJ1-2	CASSLRTGVGADYTF	TGTGCCAGCAGCCTCCGGACAGGGGTAGGGGCTGACTACACCTTC
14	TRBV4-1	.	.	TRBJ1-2	CASRPPRRGYGYTF	TGCGCCAGCAGACCTCCCAGGAGGGGATATGGCTACACCTTC
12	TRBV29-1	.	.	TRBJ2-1	CSGTRGGYEQFF	TGCAGCGGCACCCGGGGCGGGTATGAGCAGTTCTTC
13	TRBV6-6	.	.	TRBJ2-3	CATGGRGTDTQYF	TGTGCCACTGGGGGACGGGGCACAGATACGCAGTATTTT